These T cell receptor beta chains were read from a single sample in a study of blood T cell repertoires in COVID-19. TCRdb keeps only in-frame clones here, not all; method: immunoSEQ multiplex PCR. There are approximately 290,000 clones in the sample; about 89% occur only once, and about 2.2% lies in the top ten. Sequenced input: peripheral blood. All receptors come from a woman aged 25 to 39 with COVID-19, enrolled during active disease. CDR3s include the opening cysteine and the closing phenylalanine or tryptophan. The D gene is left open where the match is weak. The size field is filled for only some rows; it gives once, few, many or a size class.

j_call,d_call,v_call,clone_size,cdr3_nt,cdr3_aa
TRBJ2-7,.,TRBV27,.,TGTGCCAGCAGTGGGGGGTCGCTTTCCTACGAGCAGTACTTC,CASSGGSLSYEQYF
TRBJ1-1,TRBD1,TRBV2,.,TGTGCCAGCAGTGAAAGGAAAGGACAGGTAGGAGGGGACACTGAAGCTTTCTTT,CASSERKGQVGGDTEAFF
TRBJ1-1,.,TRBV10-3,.,TGTGCCATCAGTGGCGGATCGAACACTGAAGCTTTCTTT,CAISGGSNTEAFF
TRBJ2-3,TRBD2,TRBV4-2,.,TGTGCCAGCAGCCACCTAGCGGGAGACACAGATACGCAGTATTTT,CASSHLAGDTDTQYF
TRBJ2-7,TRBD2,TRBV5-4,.,TGTGCCAGCAGCCCTCCGCTAGCGGGAGTAAACGAGCAGTACTTC,CASSPPLAGVNEQYF
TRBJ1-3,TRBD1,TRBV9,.,TGTGCCAGCAGCGGGGGACAGCACCAACCCTCTGGAAACACCATATATTTT,CASSGGQHQPSGNTIYF
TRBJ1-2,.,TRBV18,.,TGTGCCAGCTCACCTGACTCCCTATATGGCTACACCTTC,CASSPDSLYGYTF
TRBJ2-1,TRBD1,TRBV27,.,TGTGCCAGCAGTTTTGGACAGGGCATCTCTGGCCGGGCCAATGAGCAGTTCTTC,CASSFGQGISGRANEQFF
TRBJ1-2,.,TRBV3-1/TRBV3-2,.,TGTGCCAGCAGCCAAAGCCCGACAGGAGCTTCAGGCTACACCTTC,CASSQSPTGASGYTF
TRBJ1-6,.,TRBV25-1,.,TGTGCCAGCAGTGAATCCCTCGGCGGGATCTATAATTCACCCCTCCACTTT,CASSESLGGIYNSPLHF
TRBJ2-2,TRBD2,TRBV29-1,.,TGCAGCGCCCTAGCGGCGAACACCGGGGAGCTGTTTTTT,CSALAANTGELFF
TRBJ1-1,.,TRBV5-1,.,TGCGCCAGCAGCTTACAGGAGAACACTGAAGCTTTCTTT,CASSLQENTEAFF
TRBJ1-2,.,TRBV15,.,TGTGCCACCAGCGACGGAGGGTCCGGGAAGGGCTACACCTTC,CATSDGGSGKGYTF
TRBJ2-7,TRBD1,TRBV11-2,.,TGTGCCAGCAGCTTAGAATGGCAGGGGGCCTACGAGCAGTACTTC,CASSLEWQGAYEQYF
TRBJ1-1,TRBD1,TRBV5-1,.,TGCGCCAGCAGCTCACAGGGGCCCCCTCTCGAAGCTTTCTTT,CASSSQGPPLEAFF
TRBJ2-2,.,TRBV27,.,TGTGCCGGCTTGGACAGGAACACCGGGGAGCTGTTTTTT,CAGLDRNTGELFF
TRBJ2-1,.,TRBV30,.,TGTGCCTGGAGTGTAGAGACTCCGAATGAGCAGTTCTTC,CAWSVETPNEQFF
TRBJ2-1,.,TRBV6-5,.,TGTGCCAGTTGGGGCGGAGCAAGCTCCTACAATGAGCAGTTCTTC,CASWGGASSYNEQFF
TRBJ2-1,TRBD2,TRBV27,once,TGTGCCAGCAGTTCGGGACTAGCGGGAGTTGAGCAGTTCTTC,CASSSGLAGVEQFF
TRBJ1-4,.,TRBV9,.,TGTGCCAGCAGCTCATTCGGTAACAGTAATGAAAAACTGTTTTTT,CASSSFGNSNEKLFF
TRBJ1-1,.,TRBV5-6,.,TGTGCCAGCAGCTTTTCCGGGACTCCAAAGAGGAACACTGAAGCTTTCTTT,CASSFSGTPKRNTEAFF